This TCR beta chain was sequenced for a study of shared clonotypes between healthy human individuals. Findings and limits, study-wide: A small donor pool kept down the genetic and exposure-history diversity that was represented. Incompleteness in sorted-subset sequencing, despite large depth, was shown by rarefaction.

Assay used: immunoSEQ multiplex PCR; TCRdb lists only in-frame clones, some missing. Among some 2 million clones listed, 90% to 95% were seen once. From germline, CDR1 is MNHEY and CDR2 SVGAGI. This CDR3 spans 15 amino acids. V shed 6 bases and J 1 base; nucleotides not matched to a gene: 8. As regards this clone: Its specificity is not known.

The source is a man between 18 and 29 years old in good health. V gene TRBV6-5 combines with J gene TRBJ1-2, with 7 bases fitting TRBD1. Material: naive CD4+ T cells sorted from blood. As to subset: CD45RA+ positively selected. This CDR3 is CASRAGQANNYGYTF. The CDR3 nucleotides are TGTGCCAGCAGAGCCGGACAGGCGAATAACTATGGCTACACCTTC.